This T cell receptor (beta chain) was retrieved from a study of T-cell memory formation after mild COVID-19. TCRdb called the 5' RACE reads again in MiXCR, with one record for every CDR3 protein. The table has a few hundred thousand distinct CDR3 sequences, less than 25% seen once. In this sample, this clonotype turned up once. At one boundary the junction diverges from the germline segment, which might be a read error. CDR3 length: 13 residues. Per the germline V gene, CDR1 is SGHTA and CDR2 is FQGTGA. This clonotype was sampled from an adult woman who had mild COVID-19 (a few samples of this study predate the infection). Cell type and time point are not known. The gene calls are TRBV7-3 and TRBJ2-1; D perhaps matches TRBD1 (6 bases). The sequencing sample was made of PBMCs or a T cell subset sorted from them (not recorded which). Here the CDR3 reads CAISFTGPDEQFF. The CDR3 DNA reads as TGTGCCATCAGCTTTACAGGGCCCGATGAGCAGTTCTTC.